These T cell receptor beta chains were read from a single sample in a study of T cell changes during pregnancy in multiple sclerosis. Sequenced by immunoSEQ multiplex PCR; TCRdb stores in-frame clones only, minus some. The sample gives some 50,000 clones, approximately 95% of which show up once; 5.5% to 7% is in the top ten. The specimen comprised CD8+ T cells from peripheral blood mononuclear cells, sampled in the first trimester of pregnancy. The source of these receptors is a female donor with multiple sclerosis, enrolled in a pregnancy study. Both conserved end residues are part of each CDR3. The D gene is left open where the match is weak. The listing skips clone size in some rows; elsewhere it reads once, few, many or a size class.

V	size	D	J	DNA	CDR3
TRBV6-1	once	.	TRBJ2-7	TGTGCCAGCAGTGTTGTGGACAGCGGTTCCTACGAGCAGTACTTC	CASSVVDSGSYEQYF
TRBV27	.	TRBD2	TRBJ2-3	TGTGCCAGCAGTTTATACCCAGCGGGAGCCGAAGATACGCAGTATTTT	CASSLYPAGAEDTQYF
TRBV30	.	TRBD1	TRBJ1-1	TGTGCCTGGAGCCCTAATGGACAGGTGTTTTTTGGGGCTTTCTTT	CAWSPNGQVFFGAFF
TRBV5-6	.	.	TRBJ2-6	TGTGCCAGCAGCTTTGGCAGGTACTCTGGGGCCAACGTCCTGACTTTC	CASSFGRYSGANVLTF
TRBV7-2	.	TRBD1	TRBJ1-2	TGTGCCAGCAGCTACAGGGGGCTTGGGGACTATGGCTACACCTTC	CASSYRGLGDYGYTF
TRBV5-1	.	TRBD1	TRBJ1-2	TGCGCCAGCAGTTTGGGACAGAACTATGGCTACACCTTC	CASSLGQNYGYTF
TRBV6-1	.	.	TRBJ1-2	TGTGCCAGCAGAGATACTCTTTACTATGGCTACACCTTC	CASRDTLYYGYTF
TRBV27	.	.	TRBJ2-5	TGTGCCAGCTCATGGGGTGCACGGGGAGAGACCCAGTACTTC	CASSWGARGETQYF
TRBV28	.	.	TRBJ2-7	TGTGCCAGCAGTTTCGGGGTTTCGCGCACCTACGAGCAGTACTTC	CASSFGVSRTYEQYF
TRBV6-5	once	TRBD2	TRBJ2-1	TGTGCCAGCACCAACGGGGAGGGCCAGGTTAATGAGCAGTTCTTC	CASTNGEGQVNEQFF
TRBV5-1	.	TRBD2	TRBJ2-3	TGCGCCAGCAGCTTGGCTCTAGCGGGAGTGGTTAGCACAGATACGCAGTATTTT	CASSLALAGVVSTDTQYF
TRBV27	.	.	TRBJ1-4	TGTGCCAGCAGTTTGACCGGACTTTTAGCGGATGAAAAACTGTTTTTT	CASSLTGLLADEKLFF